This T cell receptor (beta chain) was captured in a study of blood T cell repertoires in COVID-19. Study-wide background: COVID-19 samples, acute and convalescent, were from the United States, Italy and Spain. The cDNA or gDNA used as material had been derived from T cells, B-cell-depleted T cells, or PBMCs.

Per the original methods: Reference gene primer amplification gave nucleated cell count estimates. The assay was immunoSEQ multiplex PCR, and TCRdb's table has in-frame clones only and misses some. That table gives V, J and clone size, and the DNA gave D and trimming. The sample includes about 150,000 clones, 87% seen only once; the top ten take over 4%. Per the germline V gene, CDR1 is SEHNR and CDR2 is FQNEAQ (reference sequence). The CDR3 totals 16 residues. Trimming removed 5 bases from V and 8 bases from J; junction bases left unmatched: 12. Individuals aged about 18 to 89 years were recruited from fewer than 30 US areas.

The gene calls are TRBV7-9 and TRBJ2-1, with 10 nucleotides matching TRBD2. The TCR sequence derives from a woman aged 40 to 55 who had been exposed to COVID-19. The sample taken for sequencing was PBMCs or T cells enriched from blood (not recorded which). The CDR3 reads CASSIGLAAVTDEQFF. The CDR3 DNA reads as TGTGCCAGCAGCATCGGACTAGCGGCCGTGACTGATGAGCAGTTCTTC.